This entry describes one T cell receptor (beta chain). The antigen is undetermined. The PCR employed 60 Vbeta primers together with 13 Jbeta primers. The assay was immunoSEQ multiplex PCR, and TCRdb's table has in-frame clones only and misses some. The data hold about 130,000 clones, with about 80% observed a single time. The ends were cut back, 1 base at V and 1 base at J, with 15 bases in the middle. Germline V gives CDR1 SGHAT, CDR2 FQNNGV. The CDR3 is 17 residues long. These data are taken from a study of cytomegalovirus exposure and HLA in healthy donors. The study, taken as a whole, reports: In vitro testing confirmed a few CMV-associated chains as specific for CMV antigens.

The sequenced sample consisted of PBMCs. This receptor was obtained from a man in his thirties or forties in good health. The V and J genes are TRBV11-2 and TRBJ2-3; tentatively, D is TRBD2 (5 bases). In DNA, the CDR3 is TGTGCCAGCAGCTTAGCCGAGAGGGCCTGGGGCACAGATACGCAGTATTTT. Translated, it gives CASSLAERAWGTDTQYF.